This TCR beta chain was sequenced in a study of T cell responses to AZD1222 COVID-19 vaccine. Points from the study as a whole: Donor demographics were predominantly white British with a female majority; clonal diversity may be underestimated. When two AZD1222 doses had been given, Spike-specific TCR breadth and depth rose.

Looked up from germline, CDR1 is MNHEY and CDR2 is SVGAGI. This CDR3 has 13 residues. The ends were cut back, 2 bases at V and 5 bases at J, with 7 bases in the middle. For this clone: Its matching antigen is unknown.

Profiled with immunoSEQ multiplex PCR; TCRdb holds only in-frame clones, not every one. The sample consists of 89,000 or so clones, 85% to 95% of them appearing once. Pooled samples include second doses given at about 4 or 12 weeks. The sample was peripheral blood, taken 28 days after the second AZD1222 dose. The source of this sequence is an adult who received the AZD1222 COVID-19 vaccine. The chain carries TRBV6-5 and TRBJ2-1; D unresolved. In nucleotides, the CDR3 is TGTGCCAGCAGTTACCCCGCTAACAATGAGCAGTTCTTC. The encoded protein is CASSYPANNEQFF.